The 2 T cell receptor beta chains listed next were all sequenced from one sample in a study of T-cell reconstitution after alpha-beta-depleted transplantation in children (dated by TCRdb to the mid-2010s). The library relied on PCR. Sequencing relied on an Illumina HiSeq 2500. TCR library preparation used molecular barcoding, with unique molecular identifiers applied to normalize quantification of the TCRbeta repertoire. The public reads were reprocessed in TCRdb via fastp at Q25 and MiXCR, keeping in-frame beta chains. Each entry is one CDR3 protein sequence, shown with its most common DNA and genes. The sample profile shows around 680,000 distinct CDR3 sequences; roughly 17% of them were found once. Approximately 1% of the sample comes from the top ten. The sequencing used PBMCs from the stem cell graft donor, collected from the stem cell graft. These receptors were taken from a human donor who donated a stem cell graft to a child with acute myeloid leukemia.

With respect to this clonotype: A read error may account for a junction end that differs from germline. V and J are TRBV20-1 and TRBJ2-1, with 7 bases matching TRBD2. This CDR3 contains 17 residues. The germline CDR1 and CDR2 sequences are DFQATT and SNEGSKA (reference sequence). The CDR3 loop is CCARDPVNSGLYNEQFF. The DNA for the CDR3 is TGCTGTGCTAGAGACCCCGTGAATAGCGGGCTCTACAATGAGCAGTTCTTC.

Many counts were recorded for this clonotype. The J gene is TRBJ2-3, the V gene TRBV2; D is unclear. V was clipped by 8 bases and J by 6 bases, with 9 bases between them. Per germline, CDR1 SNHLY and CDR2 FYNNEI. CDR3 length: 11 amino acids. The CDR3 region is CASLIGDTQYF. In DNA form, the CDR3 reads TGTGCCAGCTTAATCGGGGATACGCAGTATTTT. Using reference TRBV2 and TRBJ2-3 for the parts outside the CDR3, the full variable domain is EPEVTQTPSHQVTQMGQEVILRCVPISNHLYFYWYRQILGQKVEFLVSFYNNEISEKSEIFDDQFSVERPDGSNFTLKIRSTKLEDSAMYFCASLIGDTQYFGPGTRLTVL.